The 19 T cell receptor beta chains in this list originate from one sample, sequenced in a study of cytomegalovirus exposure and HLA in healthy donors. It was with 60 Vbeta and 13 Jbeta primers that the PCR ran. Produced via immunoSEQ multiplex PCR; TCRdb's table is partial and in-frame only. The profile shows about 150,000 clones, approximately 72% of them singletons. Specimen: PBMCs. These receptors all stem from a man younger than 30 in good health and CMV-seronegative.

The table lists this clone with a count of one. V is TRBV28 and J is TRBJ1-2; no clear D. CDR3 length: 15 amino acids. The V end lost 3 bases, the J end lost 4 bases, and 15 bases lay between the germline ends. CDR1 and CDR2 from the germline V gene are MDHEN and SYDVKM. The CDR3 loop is CASSLPQSLIYGYTF. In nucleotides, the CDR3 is TGTGCCAGCAGTTTGCCGCAAAGCCTTATCTATGGCTACACCTTC.

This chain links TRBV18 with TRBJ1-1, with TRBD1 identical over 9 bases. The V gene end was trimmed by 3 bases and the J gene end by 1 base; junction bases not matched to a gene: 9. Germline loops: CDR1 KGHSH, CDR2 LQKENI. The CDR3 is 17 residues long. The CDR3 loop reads CASSPIGTGFSNTEAFF. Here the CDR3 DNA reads TGTGCCAGCTCACCCATTGGGACAGGGTTCTCGAACACTGAAGCTTTCTTT. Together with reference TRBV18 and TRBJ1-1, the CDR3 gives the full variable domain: NAGVMQNPRHLVRRRGQEARLRCSPMKGHSHVYWYRQLPEEGLKFMVYLQKENIIDESGMPKERFSAEFPKEGPSILRIQQVVRGDSAAYFCASSPIGTGFSNTEAFFGQGTRLTVV.

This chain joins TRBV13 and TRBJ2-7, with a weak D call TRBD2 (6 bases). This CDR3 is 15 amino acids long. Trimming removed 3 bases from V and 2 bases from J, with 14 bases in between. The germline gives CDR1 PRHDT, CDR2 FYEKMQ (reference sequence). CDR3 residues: CASSFSGDFPYEQYF. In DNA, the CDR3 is TGTGCCAGCAGCTTCTCTGGGGACTTCCCCTACGAGCAGTACTTC.

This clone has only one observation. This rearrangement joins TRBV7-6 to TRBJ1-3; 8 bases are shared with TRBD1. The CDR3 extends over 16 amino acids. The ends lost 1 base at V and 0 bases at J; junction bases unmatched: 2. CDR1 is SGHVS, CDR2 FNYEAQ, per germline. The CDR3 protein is CASSLGDRGSGNTIYF. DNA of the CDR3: TGTGCCAGCAGCTTAGGTGACAGGGGCTCTGGAAACACCATATATTTT.

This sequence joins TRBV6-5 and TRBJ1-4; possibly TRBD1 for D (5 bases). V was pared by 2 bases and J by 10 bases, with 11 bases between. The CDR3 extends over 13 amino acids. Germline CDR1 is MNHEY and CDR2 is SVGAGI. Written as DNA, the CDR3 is TGTGCCAGCAGTTACCTCGAAAGGGGAAAACTGTTTTTT. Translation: CASSYLERGKLFF.

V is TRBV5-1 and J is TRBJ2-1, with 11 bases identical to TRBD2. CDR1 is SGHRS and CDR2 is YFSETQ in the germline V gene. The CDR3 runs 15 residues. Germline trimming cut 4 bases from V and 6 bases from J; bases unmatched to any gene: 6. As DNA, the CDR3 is TGCGCCAGCAGCCCCCTAGCGGGAGGATTCAATGAGCAGTTCTTC. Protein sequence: CASSPLAGGFNEQFF.

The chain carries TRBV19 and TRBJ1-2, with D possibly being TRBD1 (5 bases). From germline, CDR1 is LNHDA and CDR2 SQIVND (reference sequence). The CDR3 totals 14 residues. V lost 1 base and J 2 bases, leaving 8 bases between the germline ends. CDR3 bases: TGTGCCAGTAGTATAGGGGCAGGGAACTATGGCTACACCTTC. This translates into CASSIGAGNYGYTF.

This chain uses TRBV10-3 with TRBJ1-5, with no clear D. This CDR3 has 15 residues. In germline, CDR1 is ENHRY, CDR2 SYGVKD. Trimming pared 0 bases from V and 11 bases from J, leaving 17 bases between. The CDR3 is CAISESSRRFEAQHF. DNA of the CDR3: TGTGCCATCAGTGAGTCCAGCAGGCGCTTTGAAGCCCAGCATTTT.

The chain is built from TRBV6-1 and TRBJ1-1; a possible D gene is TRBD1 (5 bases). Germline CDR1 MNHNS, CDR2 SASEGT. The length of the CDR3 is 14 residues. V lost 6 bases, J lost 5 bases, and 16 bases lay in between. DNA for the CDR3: TGTGCCAGCAGCCCGGGCAGGGTGAGGACTGAAGCTTTCTTT. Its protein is CASSPGRVRTEAFF.

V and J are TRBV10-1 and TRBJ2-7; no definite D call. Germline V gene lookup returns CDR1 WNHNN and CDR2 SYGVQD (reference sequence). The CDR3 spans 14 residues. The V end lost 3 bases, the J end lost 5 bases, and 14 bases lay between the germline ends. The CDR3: CASSEKSRTHEQYF. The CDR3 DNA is TGCGCCAGCAGTGAAAAATCTAGAACCCACGAGCAGTACTTC.

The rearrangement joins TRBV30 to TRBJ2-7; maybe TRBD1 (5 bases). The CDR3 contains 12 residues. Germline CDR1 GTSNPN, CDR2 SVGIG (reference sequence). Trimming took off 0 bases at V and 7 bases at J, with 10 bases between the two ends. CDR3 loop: CAWSVGQPEQYF. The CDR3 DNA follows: TGTGCCTGGAGTGTGGGGCAGCCAGAGCAGTACTTC.

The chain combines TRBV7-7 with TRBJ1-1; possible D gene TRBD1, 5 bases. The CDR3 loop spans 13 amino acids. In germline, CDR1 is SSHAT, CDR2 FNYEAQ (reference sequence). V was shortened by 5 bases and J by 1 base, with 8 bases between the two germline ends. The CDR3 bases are TGTGCCAGCAGCCAAGACAGGAACACTGAAGCTTTCTTT. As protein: CASSQDRNTEAFF.

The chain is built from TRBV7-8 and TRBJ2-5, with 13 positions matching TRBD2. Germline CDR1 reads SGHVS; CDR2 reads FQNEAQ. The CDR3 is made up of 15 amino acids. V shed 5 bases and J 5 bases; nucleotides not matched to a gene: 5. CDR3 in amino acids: CASSLTSGRDETQYF. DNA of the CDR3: TGTGCCAGCAGCCTAACTAGCGGGAGGGACGAGACCCAGTACTTC.

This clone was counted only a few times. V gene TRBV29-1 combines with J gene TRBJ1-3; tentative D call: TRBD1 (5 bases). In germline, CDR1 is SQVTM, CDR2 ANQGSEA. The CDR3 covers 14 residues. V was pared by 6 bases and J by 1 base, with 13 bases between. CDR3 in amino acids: CSVGTGTSGNTIYF. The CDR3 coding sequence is TGCAGCGTGGGGACCGGGACTTCTGGAAACACCATATATTTT.

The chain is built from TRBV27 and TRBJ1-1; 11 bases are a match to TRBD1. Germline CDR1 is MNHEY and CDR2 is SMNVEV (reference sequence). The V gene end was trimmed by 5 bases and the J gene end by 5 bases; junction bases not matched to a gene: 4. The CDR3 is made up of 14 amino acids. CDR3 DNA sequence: TGTGCCAGCAGTCCGGGACAGGGGGGTACTGAAGCTTTCTTT. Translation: CASSPGQGGTEAFF.

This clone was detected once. CDR3 nucleotide sequence: TGTGCCTGGAGGTGGGGACAGGGCTACGGTGGCTACACCTTC. Translated: CAWRWGQGYGGYTF. The chain recombines TRBV30 with TRBJ1-2; 9 bases map to TRBD1. CDR1 and CDR2 (germline): GTSNPN, SVGIG (reference sequence). The CDR3 runs to 14 residues. The V and J ends lost 3 bases and 7 bases, in that order; junction bases with no gene match: 9.

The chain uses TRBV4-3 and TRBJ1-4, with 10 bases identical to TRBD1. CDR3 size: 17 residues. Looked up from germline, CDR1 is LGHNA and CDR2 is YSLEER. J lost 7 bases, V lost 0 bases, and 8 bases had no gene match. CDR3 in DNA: TGCGCCAGCAGCCAAGACCGGGACAGGGGACGGGGTGAAAAACTGTTTTTT. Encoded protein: CASSQDRDRGRGEKLFF.

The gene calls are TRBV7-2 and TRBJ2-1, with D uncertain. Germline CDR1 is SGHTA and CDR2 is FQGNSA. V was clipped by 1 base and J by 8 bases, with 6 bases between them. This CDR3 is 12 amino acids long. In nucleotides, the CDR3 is TGTGCCAGCAGCTTAGGAGGTTATGAGCAGTTCTTC. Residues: CASSLGGYEQFF. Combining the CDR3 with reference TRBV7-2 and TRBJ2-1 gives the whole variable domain GAGVSQSPSNKVTEKGKDVELRCDPISGHTALYWYRQSLGQGLEFLIYFQGNSAPDKSGLPSDRFSAERTGGSVSTLTIQRTQQEDSAVYLCASSLGGYEQFFGPGTRLTVL.

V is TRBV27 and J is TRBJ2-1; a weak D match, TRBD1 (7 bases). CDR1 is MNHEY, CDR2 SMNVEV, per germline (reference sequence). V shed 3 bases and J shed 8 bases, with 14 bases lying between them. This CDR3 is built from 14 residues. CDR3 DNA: TGTGCCAGCAGTTTTCAGGGGGGTCACGATGAGCAGTTCTTC. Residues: CASSFQGGHDEQFF.